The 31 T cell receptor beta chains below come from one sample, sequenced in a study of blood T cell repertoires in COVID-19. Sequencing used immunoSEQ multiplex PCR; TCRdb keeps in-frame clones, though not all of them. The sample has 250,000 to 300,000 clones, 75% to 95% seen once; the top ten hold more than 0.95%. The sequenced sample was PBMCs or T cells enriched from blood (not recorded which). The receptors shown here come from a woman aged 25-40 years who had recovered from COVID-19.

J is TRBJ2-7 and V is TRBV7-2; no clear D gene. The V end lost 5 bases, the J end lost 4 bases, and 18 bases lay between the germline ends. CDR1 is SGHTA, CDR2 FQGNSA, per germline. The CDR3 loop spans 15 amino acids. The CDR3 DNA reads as TGTGCCAGCAGCGGAGTGGGTACCCGTCTGTACGAGCAGTACTTC. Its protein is CASSGVGTRLYEQYF.

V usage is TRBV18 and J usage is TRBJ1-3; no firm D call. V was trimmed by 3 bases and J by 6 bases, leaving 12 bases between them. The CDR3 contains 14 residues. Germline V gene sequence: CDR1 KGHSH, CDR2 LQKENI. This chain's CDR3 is CASSPKGGENTIYF. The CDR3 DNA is TGTGCCAGCTCACCGAAGGGAGGAGAAAACACCATATATTTT.

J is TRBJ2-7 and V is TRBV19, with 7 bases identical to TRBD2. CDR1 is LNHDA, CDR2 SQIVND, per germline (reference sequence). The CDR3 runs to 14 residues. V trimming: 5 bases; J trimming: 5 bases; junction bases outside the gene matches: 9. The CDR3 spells CASSLGGSNDEQYF. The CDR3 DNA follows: TGTGCCAGTAGTTTGGGGGGGAGCAATGACGAGCAGTACTTC.

CDR3 protein: CASSFYRGLEYPQYF. CDR3 in DNA: TGTGCCAGCAGCTTCTACAGGGGGCTCGAATATCCGCAGTATTTT. This chain uses TRBV5-4 with TRBJ2-3; 9 bases agree with TRBD1. Germline assignment: CDR1 SGHNT and CDR2 YYREEE (reference sequence). This CDR3 has 15 amino acids. After removal of 2 bases from V and 10 bases from J, the junction contained 11 bases not matched to a gene.

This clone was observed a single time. CDR3 protein: CASSEPGFYGYTF. The CDR3 nucleotides are TGTGCCAGCAGTGAACCAGGGTTCTATGGCTACACCTTC. The gene calls are TRBV6-1 and TRBJ1-2, with D possibly matching TRBD1 (5 bases). CDR3 length: 13 amino acids. Per the germline V gene, CDR1 is MNHNS and CDR2 is SASEGT. V was shortened by 2 bases and J by 4 bases, with 8 bases between the two germline ends.

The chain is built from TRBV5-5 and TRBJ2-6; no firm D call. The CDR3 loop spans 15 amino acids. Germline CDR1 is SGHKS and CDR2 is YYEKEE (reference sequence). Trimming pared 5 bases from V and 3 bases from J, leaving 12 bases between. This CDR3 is CASSAQVGGANVLTF. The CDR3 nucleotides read TGTGCCAGCAGTGCCCAGGTGGGTGGGGCCAACGTCCTGACTTTC.

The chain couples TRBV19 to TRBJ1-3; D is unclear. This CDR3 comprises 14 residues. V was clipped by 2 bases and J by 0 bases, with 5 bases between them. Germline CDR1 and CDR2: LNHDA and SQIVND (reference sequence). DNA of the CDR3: TGTGCCAGTAGTATACAGGACTCTGGAAACACCATATATTTT. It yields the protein CASSIQDSGNTIYF.

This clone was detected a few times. This chain's CDR3 is CASSLLAGGVGEQYF. The CDR3 DNA follows: TGTGCCAGCAGCCTCCTAGCGGGAGGGGTAGGCGAGCAGTACTTC. This rearrangement joins TRBV7-3 to TRBJ2-7; the match to TRBD2 covers 12 bases. J gave up 6 bases and V 5 bases, and 8 bases lay outside the gene matches. CDR1 and CDR2 from the germline V gene are SGHTA and FQGTGA. This CDR3 is 15 amino acids long. The complete variable domain, with remaining parts taken from reference TRBV7-3 and TRBJ2-7, reads GAGVSQTPSNKVTEKGKYVELRCDPISGHTALYWYRQSLGQGPEFLIYFQGTGAADDSGLPNDRFFAVRPEGSVSTLKIQRTERGDSAVYLCASSLLAGGVGEQYFGPGTRLTVT.

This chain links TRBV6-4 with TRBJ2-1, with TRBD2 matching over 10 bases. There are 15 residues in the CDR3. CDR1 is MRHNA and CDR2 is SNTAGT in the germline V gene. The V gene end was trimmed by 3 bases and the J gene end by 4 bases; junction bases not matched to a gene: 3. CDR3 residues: CASSEAGGDYNEQFF. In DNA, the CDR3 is TGTGCCAGCAGTGAAGCGGGAGGGGATTACAATGAGCAGTTCTTC.

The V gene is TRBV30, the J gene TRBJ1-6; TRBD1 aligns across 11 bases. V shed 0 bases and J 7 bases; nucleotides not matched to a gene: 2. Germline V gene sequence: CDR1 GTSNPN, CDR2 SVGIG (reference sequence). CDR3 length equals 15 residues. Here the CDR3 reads CAWSVGQGANSPLHF. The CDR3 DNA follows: TGTGCCTGGAGTGTCGGACAGGGGGCGAATTCACCCCTCCACTTT.

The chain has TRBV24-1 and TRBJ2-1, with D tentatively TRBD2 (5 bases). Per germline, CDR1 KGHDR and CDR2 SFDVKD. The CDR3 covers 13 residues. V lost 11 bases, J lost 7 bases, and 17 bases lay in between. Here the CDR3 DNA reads TGTGCCAAGGCGGGTAAGGGTTTGAATGAGCAGTTCTTC. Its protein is CAKAGKGLNEQFF.

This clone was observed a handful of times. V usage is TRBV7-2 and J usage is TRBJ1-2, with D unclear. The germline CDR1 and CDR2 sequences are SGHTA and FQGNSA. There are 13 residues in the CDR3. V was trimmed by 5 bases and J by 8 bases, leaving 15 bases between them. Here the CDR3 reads CASSPVVESGYTF. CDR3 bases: TGTGCCAGCAGCCCCGTGGTGGAGTCCGGCTACACCTTC.

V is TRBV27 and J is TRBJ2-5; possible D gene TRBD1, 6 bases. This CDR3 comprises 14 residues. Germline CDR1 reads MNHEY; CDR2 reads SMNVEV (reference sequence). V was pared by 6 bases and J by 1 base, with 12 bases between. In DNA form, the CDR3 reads TGTGCCAGCAGCGGGGCAGGGGCCCAAGAGACCCAGTACTTC. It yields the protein CASSGAGAQETQYF.

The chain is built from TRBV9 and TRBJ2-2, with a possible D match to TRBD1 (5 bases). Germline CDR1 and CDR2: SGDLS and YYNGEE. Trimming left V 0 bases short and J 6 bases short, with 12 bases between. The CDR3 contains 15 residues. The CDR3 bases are TGTGCCAGCAGCGTAGTCCAGGGTAACGCCGGGGAGCTGTTTTTT. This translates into CASSVVQGNAGELFF.

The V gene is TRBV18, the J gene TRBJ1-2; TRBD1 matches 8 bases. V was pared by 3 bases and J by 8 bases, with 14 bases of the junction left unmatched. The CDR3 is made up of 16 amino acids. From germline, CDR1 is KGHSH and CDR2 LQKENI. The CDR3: CASSPTGAGNGVGYTF. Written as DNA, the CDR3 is TGTGCCAGCTCACCGACAGGGGCAGGGAACGGCGTCGGCTACACCTTC.

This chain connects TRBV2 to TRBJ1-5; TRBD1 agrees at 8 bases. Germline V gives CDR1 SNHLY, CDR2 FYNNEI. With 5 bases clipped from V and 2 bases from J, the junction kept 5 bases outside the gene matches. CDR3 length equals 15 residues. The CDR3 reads CASSPTGDGNQPQHF. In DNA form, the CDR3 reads TGTGCCAGCAGTCCGACAGGGGATGGCAATCAGCCCCAGCATTTT.

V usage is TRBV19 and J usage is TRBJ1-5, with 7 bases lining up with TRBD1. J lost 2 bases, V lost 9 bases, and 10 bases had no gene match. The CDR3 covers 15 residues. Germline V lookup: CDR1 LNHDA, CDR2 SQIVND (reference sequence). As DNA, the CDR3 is TGTGCCAGCAGTCGACAGGGATCGGGCAATCAGCCCCAGCATTTT. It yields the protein CASSRQGSGNQPQHF.

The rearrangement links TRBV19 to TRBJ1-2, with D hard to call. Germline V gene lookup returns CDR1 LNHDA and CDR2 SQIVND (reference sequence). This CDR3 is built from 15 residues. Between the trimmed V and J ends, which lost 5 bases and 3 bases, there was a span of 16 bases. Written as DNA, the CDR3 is TGTGCCAGTAGTCCAGTTATAGTCCGGGACTATGGCTACACCTTC. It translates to CASSPVIVRDYGYTF. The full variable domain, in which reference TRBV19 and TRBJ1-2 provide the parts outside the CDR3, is DGGITQSPKYLFRKEGQNVTLSCEQNLNHDAMYWYRQDPGQGLRLIYYSQIVNDFQKGDIAEGYSVSREKKESFPLTVTSAQKNPTAFYLCASSPVIVRDYGYTFGSGTRLTVV.

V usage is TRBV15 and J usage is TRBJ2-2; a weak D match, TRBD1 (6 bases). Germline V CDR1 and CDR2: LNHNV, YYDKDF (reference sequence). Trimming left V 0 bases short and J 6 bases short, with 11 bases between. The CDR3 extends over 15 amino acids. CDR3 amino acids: CATSRDHRDAGELFF. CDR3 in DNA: TGTGCCACCAGCAGAGATCACAGGGATGCCGGGGAGCTGTTTTTT.

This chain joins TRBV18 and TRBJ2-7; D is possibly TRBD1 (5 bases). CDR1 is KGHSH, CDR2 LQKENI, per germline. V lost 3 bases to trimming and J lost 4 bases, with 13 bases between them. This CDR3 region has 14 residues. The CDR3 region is CASSPKDTYYEQYF. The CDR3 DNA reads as TGTGCCAGCTCACCTAAGGACACTTATTACGAGCAGTACTTC.

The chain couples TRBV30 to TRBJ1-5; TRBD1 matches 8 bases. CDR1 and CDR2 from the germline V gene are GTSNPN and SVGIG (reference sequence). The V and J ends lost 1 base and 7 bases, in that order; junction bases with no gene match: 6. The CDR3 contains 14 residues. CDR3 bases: TGTGCCTGGAGTGACACAGGGGGATGGCAGCCCCAGCATTTT. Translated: CAWSDTGGWQPQHF.

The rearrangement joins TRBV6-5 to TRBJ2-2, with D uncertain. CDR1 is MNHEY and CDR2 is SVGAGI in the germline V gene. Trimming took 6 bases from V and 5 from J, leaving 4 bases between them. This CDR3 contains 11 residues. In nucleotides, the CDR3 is TGTGCCAGCAGGGAGACCGGGGAGCTGTTTTTT. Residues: CASRETGELFF.

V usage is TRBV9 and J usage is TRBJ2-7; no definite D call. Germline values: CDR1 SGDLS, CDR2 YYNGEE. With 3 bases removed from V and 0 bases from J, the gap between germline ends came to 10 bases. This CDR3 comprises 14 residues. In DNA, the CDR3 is TGTGCCAGCAGCGCCGGGTACACCTCCTACGAGCAGTACTTC. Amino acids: CASSAGYTSYEQYF.

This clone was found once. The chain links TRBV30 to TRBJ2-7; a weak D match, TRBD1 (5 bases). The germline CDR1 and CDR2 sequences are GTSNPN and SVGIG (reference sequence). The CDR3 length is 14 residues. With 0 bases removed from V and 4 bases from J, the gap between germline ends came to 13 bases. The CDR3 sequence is CAWSVPAGWYEQYF. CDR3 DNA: TGTGCCTGGAGTGTACCAGCAGGGTGGTACGAGCAGTACTTC.

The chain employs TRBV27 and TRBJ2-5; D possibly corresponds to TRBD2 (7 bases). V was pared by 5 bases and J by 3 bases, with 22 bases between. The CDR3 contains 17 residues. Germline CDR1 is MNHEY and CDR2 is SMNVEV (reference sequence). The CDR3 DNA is TGTGCCAGCAGTCCGGGGGGCGTTTCAAGATCCGAAGAGACCCAGTACTTC. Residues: CASSPGGVSRSEETQYF.

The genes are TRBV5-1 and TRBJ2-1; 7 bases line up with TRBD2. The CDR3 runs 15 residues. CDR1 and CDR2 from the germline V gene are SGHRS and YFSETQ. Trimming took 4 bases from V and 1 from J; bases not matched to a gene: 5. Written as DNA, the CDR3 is TGCGCCAGCAGCAAGGGGAGGGGATCCTACAATGAGCAGTTCTTC. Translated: CASSKGRGSYNEQFF.

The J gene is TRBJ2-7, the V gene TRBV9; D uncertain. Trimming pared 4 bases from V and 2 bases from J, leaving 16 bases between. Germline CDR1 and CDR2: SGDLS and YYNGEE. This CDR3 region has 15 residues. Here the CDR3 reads CASSPQGDGTYEQYF. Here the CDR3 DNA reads TGTGCCAGCAGCCCCCAAGGAGACGGCACCTACGAGCAGTACTTC.

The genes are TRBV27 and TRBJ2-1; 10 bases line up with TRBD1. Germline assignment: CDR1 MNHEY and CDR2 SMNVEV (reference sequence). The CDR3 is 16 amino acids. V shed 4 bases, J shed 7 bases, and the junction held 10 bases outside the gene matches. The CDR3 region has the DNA TGTGCCAGCAGTTCCCGGGACAGGGGTTCATTAAATGAGCAGTTCTTC. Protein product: CASSSRDRGSLNEQFF.

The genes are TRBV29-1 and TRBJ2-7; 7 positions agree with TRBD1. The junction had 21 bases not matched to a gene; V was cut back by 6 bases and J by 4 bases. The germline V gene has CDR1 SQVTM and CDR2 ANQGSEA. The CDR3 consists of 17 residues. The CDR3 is CSVLTLRQSGGLYEQYF. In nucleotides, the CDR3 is TGCAGCGTCCTTACTCTACGCCAGTCAGGGGGATTGTACGAGCAGTACTTC.

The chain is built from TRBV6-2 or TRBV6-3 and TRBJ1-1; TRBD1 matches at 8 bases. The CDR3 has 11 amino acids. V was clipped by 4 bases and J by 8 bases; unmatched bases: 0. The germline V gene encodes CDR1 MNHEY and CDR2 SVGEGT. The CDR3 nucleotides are TGTGCCAGCAGTTGGGACAGGGAAGCTTTCTTT. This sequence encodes CASSWDREAFF.

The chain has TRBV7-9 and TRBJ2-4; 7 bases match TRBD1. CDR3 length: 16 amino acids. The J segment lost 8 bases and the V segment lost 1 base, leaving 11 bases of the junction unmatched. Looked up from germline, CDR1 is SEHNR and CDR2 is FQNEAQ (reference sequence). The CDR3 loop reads CASSLGVDRFGDIQYF. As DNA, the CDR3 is TGTGCCAGCAGCTTAGGGGTGGACAGGTTTGGGGACATTCAGTACTTC.